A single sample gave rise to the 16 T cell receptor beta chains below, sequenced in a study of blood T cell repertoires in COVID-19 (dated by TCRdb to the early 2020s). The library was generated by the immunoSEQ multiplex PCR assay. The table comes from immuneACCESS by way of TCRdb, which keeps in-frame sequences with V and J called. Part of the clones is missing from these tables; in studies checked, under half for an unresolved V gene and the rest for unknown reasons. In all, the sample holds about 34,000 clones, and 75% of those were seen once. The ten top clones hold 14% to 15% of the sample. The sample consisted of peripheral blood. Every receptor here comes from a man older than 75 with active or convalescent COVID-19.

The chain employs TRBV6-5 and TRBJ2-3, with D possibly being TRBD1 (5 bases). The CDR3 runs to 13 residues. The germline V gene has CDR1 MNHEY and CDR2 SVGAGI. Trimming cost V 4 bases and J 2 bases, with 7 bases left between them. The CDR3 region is CASSLTVTDTQYF. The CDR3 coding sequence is TGTGCCAGCAGTTTGACAGTCACAGATACGCAGTATTTT.

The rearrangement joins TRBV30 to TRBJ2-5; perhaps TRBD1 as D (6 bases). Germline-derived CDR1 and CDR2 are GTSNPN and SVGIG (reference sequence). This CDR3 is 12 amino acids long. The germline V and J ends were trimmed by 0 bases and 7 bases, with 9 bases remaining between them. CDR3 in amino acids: CAWSVVQGTQYF. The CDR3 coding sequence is TGTGCCTGGAGTGTTGTACAGGGGACCCAGTACTTC.

In DNA form, the CDR3 reads TGTGCCAGCAGTCCGGGACATATCTACGAGCAGTACTTC. Amino acid sequence: CASSPGHIYEQYF. The chain uses TRBV12-3 or TRBV12-4 and TRBJ2-7; the D gene is possibly TRBD1 (6 bases). V was trimmed by 5 bases and J by 3 bases, leaving 11 bases between them. The CDR3 extends over 13 amino acids.

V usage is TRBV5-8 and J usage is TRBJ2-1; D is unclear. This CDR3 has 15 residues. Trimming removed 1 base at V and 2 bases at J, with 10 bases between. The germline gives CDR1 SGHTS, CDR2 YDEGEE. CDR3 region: CASSLRVLTYNEQFF. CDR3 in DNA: TGTGCCAGCAGCTTGCGGGTACTCACCTACAATGAGCAGTTCTTC.

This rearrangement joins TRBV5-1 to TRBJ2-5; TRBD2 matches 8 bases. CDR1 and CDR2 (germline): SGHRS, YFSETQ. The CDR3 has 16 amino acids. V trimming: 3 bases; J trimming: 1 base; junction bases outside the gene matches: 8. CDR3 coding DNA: TGCGCCAGCAGCTACGGGGGGGAACCTAGCCAAGAGACCCAGTACTTC. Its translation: CASSYGGEPSQETQYF.

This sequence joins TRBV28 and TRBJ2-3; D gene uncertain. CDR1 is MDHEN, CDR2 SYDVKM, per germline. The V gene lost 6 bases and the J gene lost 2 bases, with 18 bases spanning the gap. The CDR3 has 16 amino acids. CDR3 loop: CASSGSTPLDTDTQYF. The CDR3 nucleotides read TGTGCCAGCAGCGGTAGCACCCCTCTAGACACAGATACGCAGTATTTT.

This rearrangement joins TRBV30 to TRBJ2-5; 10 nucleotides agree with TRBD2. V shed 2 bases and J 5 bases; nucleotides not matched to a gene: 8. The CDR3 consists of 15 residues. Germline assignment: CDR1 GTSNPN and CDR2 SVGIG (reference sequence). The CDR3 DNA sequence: TGTGCCTGGAGTTTCTCTAGCGGGAGTATCGAGACCCAGTACTTC. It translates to CAWSFSSGSIETQYF.

CDR3 sequence: CASSPPSGSSYNEQFF. The CDR3 nucleotides are TGTGCCAGCTCACCCCCTAGCGGGAGTTCCTACAATGAGCAGTTCTTC. The rearrangement joins TRBV18 to TRBJ2-1; 10 bases map to TRBD2. The ends lost 3 bases at V and 1 base at J; junction bases unmatched: 3. CDR1 and CDR2 from the germline V gene are KGHSH and LQKENI. CDR3 length equals 16 residues.

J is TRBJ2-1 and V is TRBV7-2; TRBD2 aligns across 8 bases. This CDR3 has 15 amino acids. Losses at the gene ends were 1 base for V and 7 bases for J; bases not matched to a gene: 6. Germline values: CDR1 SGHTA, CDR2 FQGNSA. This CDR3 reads CASSLGFSGINEQFF. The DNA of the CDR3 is TGTGCCAGCAGCTTAGGTTTTAGCGGGATAAATGAGCAGTTCTTC.

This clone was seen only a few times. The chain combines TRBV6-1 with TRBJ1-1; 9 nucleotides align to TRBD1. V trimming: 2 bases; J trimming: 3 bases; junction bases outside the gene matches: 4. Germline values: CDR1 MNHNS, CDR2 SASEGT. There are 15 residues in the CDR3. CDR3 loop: CASSELTGGYTEAFF. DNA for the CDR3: TGTGCCAGCAGTGAATTAACAGGGGGCTACACTGAAGCTTTCTTT.

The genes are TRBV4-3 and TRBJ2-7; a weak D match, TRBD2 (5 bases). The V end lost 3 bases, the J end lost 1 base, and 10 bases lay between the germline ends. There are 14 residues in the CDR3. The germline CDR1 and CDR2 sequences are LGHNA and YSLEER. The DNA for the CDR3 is TGCGCCAGCAGCCAGGCTAGCTATTCCTACGAGCAGTACTTC. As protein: CASSQASYSYEQYF.

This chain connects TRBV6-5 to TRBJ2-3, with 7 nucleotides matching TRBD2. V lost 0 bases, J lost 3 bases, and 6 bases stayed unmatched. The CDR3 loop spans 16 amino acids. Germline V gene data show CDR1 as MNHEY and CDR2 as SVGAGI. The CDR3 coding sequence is TGTGCCAGCAGTTACTCCGGTAGCGGGCAAACAGATACGCAGTATTTT. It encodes CASSYSGSGQTDTQYF.

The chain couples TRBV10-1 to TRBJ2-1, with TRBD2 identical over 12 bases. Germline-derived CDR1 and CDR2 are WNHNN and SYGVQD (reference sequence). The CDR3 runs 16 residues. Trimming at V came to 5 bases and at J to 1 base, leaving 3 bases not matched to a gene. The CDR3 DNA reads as TGCGCCAGCAGTAAGACTAGCGGGAGTTCCTACAATGAGCAGTTCTTC. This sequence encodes CASSKTSGSSYNEQFF.

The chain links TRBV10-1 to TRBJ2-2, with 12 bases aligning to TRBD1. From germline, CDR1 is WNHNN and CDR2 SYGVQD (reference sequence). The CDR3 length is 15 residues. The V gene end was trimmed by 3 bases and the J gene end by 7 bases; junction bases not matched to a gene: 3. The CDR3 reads CASSDGTGGLGELFF. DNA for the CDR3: TGCGCCAGCAGTGATGGGACAGGGGGCCTCGGGGAGCTGTTTTTT.

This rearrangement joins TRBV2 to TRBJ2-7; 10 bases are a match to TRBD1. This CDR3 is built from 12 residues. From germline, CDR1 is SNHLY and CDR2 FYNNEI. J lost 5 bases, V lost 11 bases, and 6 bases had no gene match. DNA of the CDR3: TGTGCCGGCCGGGACAGGGGTGACGAGCAGTACTTC. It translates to CAGRDRGDEQYF.

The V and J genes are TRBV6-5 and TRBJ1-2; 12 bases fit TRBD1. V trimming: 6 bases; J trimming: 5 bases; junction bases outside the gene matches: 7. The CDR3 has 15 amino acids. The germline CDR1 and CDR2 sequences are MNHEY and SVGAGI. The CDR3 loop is CASRAPGQGAYGYTF. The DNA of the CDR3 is TGTGCCAGCAGAGCACCGGGACAGGGGGCATATGGCTACACCTTC.